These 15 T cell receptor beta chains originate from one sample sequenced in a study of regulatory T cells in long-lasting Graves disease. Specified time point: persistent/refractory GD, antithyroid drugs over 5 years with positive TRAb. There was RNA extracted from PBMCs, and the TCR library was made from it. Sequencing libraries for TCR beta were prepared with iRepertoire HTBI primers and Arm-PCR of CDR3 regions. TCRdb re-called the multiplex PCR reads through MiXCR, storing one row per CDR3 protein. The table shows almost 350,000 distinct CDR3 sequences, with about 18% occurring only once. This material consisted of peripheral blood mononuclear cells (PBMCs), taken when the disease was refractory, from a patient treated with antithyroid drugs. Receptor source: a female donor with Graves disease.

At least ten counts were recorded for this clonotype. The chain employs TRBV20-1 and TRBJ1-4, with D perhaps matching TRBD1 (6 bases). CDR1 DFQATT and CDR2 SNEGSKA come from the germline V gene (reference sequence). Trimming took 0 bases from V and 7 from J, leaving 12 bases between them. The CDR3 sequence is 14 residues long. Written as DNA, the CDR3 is TGCAGTGCTAGAGATGGAGGGGGGGGTGAAAAACTGTTTTTT. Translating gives CSARDGGGGEKLFF.

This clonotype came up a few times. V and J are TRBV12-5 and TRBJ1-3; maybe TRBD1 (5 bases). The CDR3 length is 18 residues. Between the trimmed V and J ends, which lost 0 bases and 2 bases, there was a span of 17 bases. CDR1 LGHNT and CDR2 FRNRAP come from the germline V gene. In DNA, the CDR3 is TGTGCTAGTGGTTTGGTAGTGGGACGCCTCCTGCCTGGAAACACCATATATTTT. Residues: CASGLVVGRLLPGNTIYF.

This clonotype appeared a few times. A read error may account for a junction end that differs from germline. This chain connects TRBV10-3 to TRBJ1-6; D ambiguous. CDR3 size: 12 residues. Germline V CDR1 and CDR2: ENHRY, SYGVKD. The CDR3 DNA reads TGTGCCATCAGTGAATCGCAGGCCACCTTGGACTTT. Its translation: CAISESQATLDF.

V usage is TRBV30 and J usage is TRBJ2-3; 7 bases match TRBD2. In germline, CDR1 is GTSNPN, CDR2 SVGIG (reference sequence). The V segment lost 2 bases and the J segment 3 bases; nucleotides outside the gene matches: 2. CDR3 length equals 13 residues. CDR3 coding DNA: TGTGCCTGGAGTTGGGGGGGTACAGATACGCAGTATTTT. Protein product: CAWSWGGTDTQYF.

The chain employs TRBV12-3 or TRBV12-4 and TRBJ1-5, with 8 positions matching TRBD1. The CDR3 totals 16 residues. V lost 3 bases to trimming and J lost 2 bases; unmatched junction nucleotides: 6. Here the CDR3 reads CASSFAKDRGNQPQHF. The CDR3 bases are TGTGCCAGCAGTTTCGCGAAGGACAGGGGCAATCAGCCCCAGCATTTT.

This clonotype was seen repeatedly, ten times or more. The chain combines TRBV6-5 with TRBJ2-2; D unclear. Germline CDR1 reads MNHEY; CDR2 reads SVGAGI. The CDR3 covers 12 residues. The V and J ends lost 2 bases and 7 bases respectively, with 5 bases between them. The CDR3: CASSYAVGELFF. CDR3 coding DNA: TGTGCCAGCAGTTACGCGGTCGGGGAGCTGTTTTTT.

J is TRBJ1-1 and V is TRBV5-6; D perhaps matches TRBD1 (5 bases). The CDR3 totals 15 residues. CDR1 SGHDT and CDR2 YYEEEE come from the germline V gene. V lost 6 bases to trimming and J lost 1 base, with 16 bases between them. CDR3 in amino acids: CASNPRGGKNTEAFF. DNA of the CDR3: TGTGCCAGCAACCCACGGGGCGGTAAGAACACTGAAGCTTTCTTT.

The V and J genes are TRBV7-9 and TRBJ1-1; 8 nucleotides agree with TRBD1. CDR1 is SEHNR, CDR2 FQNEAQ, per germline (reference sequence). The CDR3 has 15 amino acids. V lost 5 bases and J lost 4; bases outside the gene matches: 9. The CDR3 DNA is TGTGCCAGCAGCGAGTGGGACAGGTCTAGCACTGAAGCTTTCTTT. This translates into CASSEWDRSSTEAFF.

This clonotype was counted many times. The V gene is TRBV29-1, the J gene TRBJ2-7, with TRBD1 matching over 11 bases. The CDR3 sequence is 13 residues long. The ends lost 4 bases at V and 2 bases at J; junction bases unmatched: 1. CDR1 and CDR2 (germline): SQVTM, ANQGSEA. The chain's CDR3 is CSVGTGGAYEQYF. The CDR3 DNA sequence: TGCAGCGTTGGGACAGGGGGCGCCTACGAGCAGTACTTC.

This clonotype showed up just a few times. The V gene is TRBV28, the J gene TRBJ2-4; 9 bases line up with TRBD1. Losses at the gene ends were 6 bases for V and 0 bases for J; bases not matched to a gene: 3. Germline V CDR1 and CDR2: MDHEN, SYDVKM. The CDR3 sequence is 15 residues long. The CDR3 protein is CASSTGGPAKNIQYF. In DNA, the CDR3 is TGTGCCAGCAGCACAGGGGGCCCAGCCAAAAACATTCAGTACTTC.

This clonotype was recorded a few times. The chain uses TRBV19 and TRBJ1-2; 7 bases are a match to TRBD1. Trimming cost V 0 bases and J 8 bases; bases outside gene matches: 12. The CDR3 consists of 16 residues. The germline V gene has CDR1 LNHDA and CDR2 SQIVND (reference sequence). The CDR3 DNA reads TGTGCCAGTAGTATAGATGCGGGACAGTCCCTAGACGGCTACACCTTC. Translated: CASSIDAGQSLDGYTF.

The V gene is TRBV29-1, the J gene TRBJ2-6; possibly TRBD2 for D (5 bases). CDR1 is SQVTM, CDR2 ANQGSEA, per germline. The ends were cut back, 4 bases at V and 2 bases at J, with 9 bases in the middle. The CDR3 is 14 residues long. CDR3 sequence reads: CSVGGEPGANVLTF. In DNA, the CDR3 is TGCAGCGTTGGGGGAGAGCCTGGGGCCAACGTCCTGACTTTC.

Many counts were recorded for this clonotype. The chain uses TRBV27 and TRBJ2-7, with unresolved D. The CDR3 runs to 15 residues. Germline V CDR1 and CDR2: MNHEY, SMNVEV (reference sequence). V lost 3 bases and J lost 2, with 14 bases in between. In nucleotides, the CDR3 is TGTGCCAGCAGTTTGTCAGTTGGGGTACCCTACGAGCAGTACTTC. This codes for CASSLSVGVPYEQYF.

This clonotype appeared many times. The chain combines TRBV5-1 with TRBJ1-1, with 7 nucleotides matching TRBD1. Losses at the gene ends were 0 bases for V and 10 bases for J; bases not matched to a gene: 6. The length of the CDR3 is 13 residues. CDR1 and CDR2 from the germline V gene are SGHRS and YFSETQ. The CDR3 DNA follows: TGCGCCAGCAGCTTGGAAGGGGGCGCGGGAGCTTTCTTT. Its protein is CASSLEGGAGAFF. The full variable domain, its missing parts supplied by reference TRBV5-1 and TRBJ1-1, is KAGVTQTPRYLIKTRGQQVTLSCSPISGHRSVSWYQQTPGQGLQFLFEYFSETQRNKGNFPGRFSGRQFSNSRSEMNVSTLELGDSALYLCASSLEGGAGAFFGQGTRLTVV.

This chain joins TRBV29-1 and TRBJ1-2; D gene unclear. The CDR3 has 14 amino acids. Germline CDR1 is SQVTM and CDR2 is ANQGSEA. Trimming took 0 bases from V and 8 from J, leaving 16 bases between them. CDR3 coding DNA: TGCAGCGTTGAAGAGTGGGCTAAAGCCTTGGGCTACACCTTC. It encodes CSVEEWAKALGYTF.